This passage covers 19 T cell receptor beta chains from one sample sequenced in a study of identical twins. MiXCR, applied by TCRdb to the 5' RACE reads, yields one record per CDR3 protein. The sample has approximately 680,000 distinct CDR3 sequences, roughly 6.6% seen once. This same sample was also taken into another study, of yellow fever vaccine responses in identical twins.

The sample comprised PBMCs. These receptor sequences come from a woman aged 18 to 35 in good health.

The rearrangement joins TRBV7-2 to TRBJ2-3, with 10 positions matching TRBD2. V shed 0 bases, J shed 6 bases, and the junction held 9 bases outside the gene matches. The CDR3 spans 17 residues. Germline V gives CDR1 SGHTA, CDR2 FQGNSA. The CDR3 bases are TGTGCCAGCAGCTTAGCCCCTAGCGGGAGCCCTTCCGATACGCAGTATTTT. Translated: CASSLAPSGSPSDTQYF.

This clonotype was seen more than once but under ten times. V usage is TRBV7-9 and J usage is TRBJ1-3, with D perhaps TRBD1 (6 bases). Germline CDR1 and CDR2: SEHNR and FQNEAQ (reference sequence). The V end was cut by 6 bases, the J end by 0 bases, with 9 bases between. This CDR3 is 14 amino acids long. The CDR3 nucleotides are TGTGCCAGCAGTAGGACAGTCTCTGGAAACACCATATATTTT. Translated, it gives CASSRTVSGNTIYF. Based on the CDR3 plus reference TRBV7-9 and TRBJ1-3, the full variable domain is DTGVSQNPRHKITKRGQNVTFRCDPISEHNRLYWYRQTLGQGPEFLTYFQNEAQLEKSRLLSDRFSAERPKGSFSTLEIQRTEQGDSAMYLCASSRTVSGNTIYFGEGSWLTVV.

This clonotype has a count of ten or more. The chain links TRBV20-1 to TRBJ2-1; D is tentatively TRBD1 or TRBD2 (5 bases each). The CDR3 has 15 residues. Germline CDR1 and CDR2: DFQATT and SNEGSKA (reference sequence). V was pared by 6 bases and J by 8 bases, with 23 bases between. CDR3 sequence (DNA): TGCAGTGCCATACTCCGGGACCTAGCAACGCATGAGCAGTTCTTC. Protein product: CSAILRDLATHEQFF.

The chain employs TRBV9 and TRBJ2-2, with D possibly being TRBD1 (5 bases). CDR1 and CDR2 from the germline V gene are SGDLS and YYNGEE. V lost 4 bases, J lost 3 bases, and 10 bases lay in between. This CDR3 comprises 14 residues. CDR3 amino acids: CASSTDSYTGELFF. DNA for the CDR3: TGTGCCAGCAGCACCGACAGCTACACCGGGGAGCTGTTTTTT.

The gene calls are TRBV29-1 and TRBJ2-2, with 7 bases identical to TRBD1. The CDR3 length is 15 residues. Trimming cost V 7 bases and J 2 bases; bases outside gene matches: 10. CDR1 and CDR2 from the germline V gene are SQVTM and ANQGSEA. In nucleotides, the CDR3 is TGCAGCGCCCTCGGGGACAGCTATAACACCGGGGAGCTGTTTTTT. Protein: CSALGDSYNTGELFF.

The sample holds many counts of this clonotype. J is TRBJ2-5 and V is TRBV5-1, with 7 bases that match TRBD2. V was pared by 0 bases and J by 3 bases, with 5 bases of the junction left unmatched. This CDR3 is built from 15 residues. The V gene's germline CDR1 is SGHRS and CDR2 YFSETQ. DNA for the CDR3: TGCGCCAGCAGCTTGGGAACTGGGACTAAAGAGACCCAGTACTTC. Residues: CASSLGTGTKETQYF.

This clonotype appeared a few times. V is TRBV6-1 and J is TRBJ2-7, with D possibly matching TRBD2 (6 bases). The length of the CDR3 is 13 residues. Germline V lookup: CDR1 MNHNS, CDR2 SASEGT. CDR3 sequence reads: CASREGRTYEQYV. CDR3 sequence (DNA): TGTGCCAGCAGAGAAGGGAGGACCTACGAGCAGTACGTC.

This clonotype was recorded many times. The CDR3: CASGRLAGSTGELFF. CDR3 in DNA: TGCGCCAGCGGCCGTCTAGCGGGAAGTACCGGGGAGCTGTTTTTT. This chain links TRBV5-1 with TRBJ2-2; TRBD2 matches at 9 bases. This CDR3 contains 15 residues. The germline gives CDR1 SGHRS, CDR2 YFSETQ. The J segment lost 5 bases and the V segment lost 7 bases, leaving 9 bases of the junction unmatched.

This chain joins TRBV11-2 and TRBJ1-6; 9 nucleotides align to TRBD1. Germline V gene lookup returns CDR1 SGHAT and CDR2 FQNNGV. Trimming removed 6 bases from V and 7 bases from J; junction bases left unmatched: 4. The CDR3 extends over 14 amino acids. CDR3 coding DNA: TGTGCCAGCAGGCGGGACAGGGTAAATTCACCCCTCCACTTT. It codes for CASRRDRVNSPLHF. The complete variable domain, with remaining parts taken from reference TRBV11-2 and TRBJ1-6, reads EAGVAQSPRYKIIEKRQSVAFWCNPISGHATLYWYQQILGQGPKLLIQFQNNGVVDDSQLPKDRFSAERLKGVDSTLKIQPAKLEDSAVYLCASRRDRVNSPLHFGNGTRLTVT.

The chain links TRBV6-5 to TRBJ2-2; TRBD2 aligns across 7 bases. In germline, CDR1 is MNHEY, CDR2 SVGAGI. The CDR3 consists of 16 residues. With 2 bases clipped from V and 7 bases from J, the junction kept 10 bases outside the gene matches. The CDR3 loop reads CASSYGGSDVNGELFF. For the CDR3, the DNA is TGTGCCAGCAGTTACGGCGGGAGTGATGTTAACGGGGAGCTGTTTTTT.

In its sample, this clonotype was seen a few times. The CDR3 sequence is CASSLSRIPGFPEQFF. Here the CDR3 DNA reads TGTGCCAGCAGTTTATCGAGGATCCCAGGGTTCCCTGAGCAGTTCTTC. The J gene is TRBJ2-1, the V gene TRBV28; D is possibly TRBD1 (5 bases). Deletions cut 1 base from V and 9 bases from J, with 19 bases between. In germline, CDR1 is MDHEN, CDR2 SYDVKM. The CDR3 covers 16 residues.

The rearrangement links TRBV25-1 to TRBJ1-4; no clear D. The CDR3 consists of 15 residues. In germline, CDR1 is MGHDK, CDR2 SYGVNS. With 2 bases removed from V and 7 bases from J, the gap between germline ends came to 14 bases. The CDR3 bases are TGTGCCAGCAGTGAAGGTTTCCCTACCGCTGAAAAACTGTTTTTT. Translating it yields CASSEGFPTAEKLFF.

The table lists this clonotype with many counts. The V call is TRBV27, the J call TRBJ1-5; 7 nucleotides match TRBD1. The CDR3 has 17 residues. V shed 7 bases and J 4 bases; nucleotides not matched to a gene: 16. Germline V CDR1 and CDR2: MNHEY, SMNVEV (reference sequence). In DNA form, the CDR3 reads TGTGCCAGCAAAAGATTTACGTCCGGACAGGAGAATCAGCCCCAGCATTTT. Its protein is CASKRFTSGQENQPQHF.

This clonotype was counted ten times or more. V gene TRBV5-1 combines with J gene TRBJ2-3; TRBD2 is a possible D gene (5 bases). The CDR3 consists of 15 residues. Trimming shortened V by 4 bases and J by 3 bases, and 15 bases separated the two germline ends. Germline CDR1 SGHRS, CDR2 YFSETQ. The CDR3 loop reads CASSLDPAVTDTQYF. DNA for the CDR3: TGCGCCAGCAGCCTTGACCCAGCGGTGACAGATACGCAGTATTTT.

The rearrangement joins TRBV20-1 to TRBJ1-1; tentative D call: TRBD1 (6 bases). V gave up 6 bases and J gave up 6 bases, with 20 bases separating them. CDR1 is DFQATT, CDR2 SNEGSKA, per germline (reference sequence). The CDR3 length is 14 residues. As DNA, the CDR3 is TGCAGTGCCCAGAGTCGGGGGGCAAAAGCTGAAGCTTTCTTT. This codes for CSAQSRGAKAEAFF.

This clonotype was detected only a few times. J is TRBJ2-1 and V is TRBV6-2 or TRBV6-3; 9 bases agree with TRBD2. Germline lookup yields CDR1 MNHEY and CDR2 SVGEGT. Losses at the gene ends were 0 bases for V and 6 bases for J; bases not matched to a gene: 3. CDR3 length: 15 amino acids. The CDR3 protein is CASSYSGTSTNEQFF. The DNA for the CDR3 is TGTGCCAGCAGTTACTCCGGGACTAGCACCAATGAGCAGTTCTTC.

This clonotype was seen a few times. This chain links TRBV20-1 with TRBJ2-1; 9 positions agree with TRBD1. Germline trimming cut 4 bases from V and 5 bases from J; bases unmatched to any gene: 9. Germline-derived CDR1 and CDR2 are DFQATT and SNEGSKA (reference sequence). The CDR3 is 15 amino acids. CDR3 sequence: CSAMGRDREHNEQFF. The CDR3 bases are TGCAGTGCTATGGGGCGGGACAGGGAACACAATGAGCAGTTCTTC.

The chain uses TRBV6-5 and TRBJ1-1; D is unresolved. Per the germline V gene, CDR1 is MNHEY and CDR2 is SVGAGI. This CDR3 has 12 amino acids. Between the trimmed V and J ends, which lost 6 bases and 7 bases, there was a span of 12 bases. CDR3 in DNA: TGTGCCAGCAGCATACGCCCGGGTGAAGCTTTCTTT. Translated: CASSIRPGEAFF.

This clonotype was counted only a few times. DNA for the CDR3: TGTGCCAGCAGTTTACTAGCGGGGGCCCTCACAGATACGCAGTATTTT. Amino acid sequence: CASSLLAGALTDTQYF. The chain carries TRBV12-3 or TRBV12-4 and TRBJ2-3, with TRBD2 matching 10 bases. The CDR3 is made up of 16 amino acids. Germline trimming cut 2 bases from V and 2 bases from J; bases unmatched to any gene: 4.